The 18 T cell receptor beta chains listed next were all sequenced from one sample in a study of regulatory T cells in long-lasting Graves disease. Arm-PCR of CDR3 regions with iRepertoire HTBI primers generated TCR beta libraries. Using its own MiXCR run on the multiplex PCR reads, TCRdb lists one record per CDR3 protein. The sample includes roughly 470,000 distinct CDR3 sequences, less than 25% of them seen just once. Regarding time point: persistent/refractory GD, antithyroid drugs over 5 years with positive TRAb. The TCR library used RNA extracted from PBMCs. The material sequenced was peripheral blood mononuclear cells (PBMCs), taken when the disease was refractory, from a patient treated with antithyroid drugs. Receptors were obtained from a female donor with Graves disease.

This chain uses TRBV27 with TRBJ2-2; D is possibly TRBD2 (6 bases). With 6 bases removed from V and 5 bases from J, the gap between germline ends came to 19 bases. CDR3 size: 16 residues. The germline gives CDR1 MNHEY, CDR2 SMNVEV (reference sequence). The DNA of the CDR3 is TGTGCCAGCAGAACTCTAGCGAGAGAGAGGACCGGGGAGCTGTTTTTT. Protein product: CASRTLARERTGELFF.

This clonotype was detected ten times or more. The genes are TRBV5-5 and TRBJ1-5; D not resolved. V lost 2 bases and J lost 7, with 10 bases in between. The CDR3 has 13 amino acids. Germline V lookup: CDR1 SGHKS, CDR2 YYEKEE (reference sequence). The CDR3 sequence is CASSFVDQQPQHF. CDR3 DNA sequence: TGTGCCAGCAGCTTTGTGGACCAGCAGCCCCAGCATTTT.

The chain is built from TRBV29-1 and TRBJ1-1, with D unclear. Germline lookup yields CDR1 SQVTM and CDR2 ANQGSEA. The CDR3 runs to 13 residues. The germline V and J ends were trimmed by 0 bases and 2 bases, with 7 bases remaining between them. The CDR3, as DNA: TGCAGCGTTGAAGACGACATTAACACTGAAGCTTTCTTT. The encoded protein is CSVEDDINTEAFF.

This clonotype occurred many times. This chain connects TRBV6-2 or TRBV6-3 to TRBJ2-5; D is uncertain. CDR1 MNHEY and CDR2 SVGEGT come from the germline V gene. The CDR3 has 13 residues. V shed 0 bases and J shed 5 bases, with 7 bases lying between them. The CDR3 DNA is TGTGCCAGCAGTTACTCTGGCTCGGAGACCCAGTACTTC. It yields the protein CASSYSGSETQYF.

Worth noting for this clonotype: A read error may account for a junction end that differs from germline. The chain joins TRBV7-2 to TRBJ2-7; no definite D call. In germline, CDR1 is SGHTA, CDR2 FQGNSA. The CDR3 loop spans 14 amino acids. CDR3 nucleotides: TGTGCCAGCAGCTTCTCCTACGGGTCTCCTGACCTATTCTTC. Translation gives CASSFSYGSPDLFF.

This clonotype was detected ten times or more. V and J are TRBV27 and TRBJ2-7; D is ambiguous. The germline V and J ends were trimmed by 4 bases and 1 base, with 8 bases remaining between them. Germline lookup yields CDR1 MNHEY and CDR2 SMNVEV (reference sequence). The CDR3 sequence is 13 residues long. The CDR3 DNA sequence: TGTGCCAGCAGTTGGGCAGAATCCTACGAGCAGTACTTC. This encodes CASSWAESYEQYF.

The chain uses TRBV20-1 and TRBJ2-7; no reliable D call. CDR1 and CDR2 from the germline V gene are DFQATT and SNEGSKA (reference sequence). V was shortened by 3 bases and J by 0 bases, with 12 bases between the two germline ends. The CDR3 runs to 14 residues. CDR3 loop: CSARSAQSSYEQYF. In nucleotides, the CDR3 is TGCAGTGCTAGGTCGGCGCAAAGCTCCTACGAGCAGTACTTC.

This clonotype came up a few times. The V and J genes are TRBV4-1 and TRBJ2-2; 8 bases line up with TRBD1. V trimming: 7 bases; J trimming: 7 bases; junction bases outside the gene matches: 8. Germline-derived CDR1 and CDR2 are MGHRA and YSYEKL. The CDR3 runs to 14 residues. This chain's CDR3 is CASTPSGGGGELFF. The CDR3 DNA reads as TGCGCCAGCACGCCATCAGGGGGCGGCGGGGAGCTGTTTTTT.

This clonotype appeared many times. The rearrangement links TRBV3-1 to TRBJ1-1; D may be TRBD1 (6 bases). V gave up 7 bases and J gave up 5 bases, with 17 bases separating them. Germline V gene sequence: CDR1 LGHDT, CDR2 YNNKEL (reference sequence). The CDR3 extends over 14 amino acids. CDR3 loop: CASTMGARGTEAFF. The CDR3, as DNA: TGTGCCAGCACCATGGGGGCGCGGGGAACTGAAGCTTTCTTT.

Many counts were recorded for this clonotype. This chain's CDR3 is CASSFLGSGLGQYF. CDR3 DNA sequence: TGTGCCAGCAGTTTTTTAGGATCCGGTCTTGGGCAGTACTTC. V gene TRBV28 combines with J gene TRBJ2-7; D uncertain. The germline V and J ends were trimmed by 3 bases and 9 bases, with 18 bases remaining between them. Germline loops: CDR1 MDHEN, CDR2 SYDVKM. This CDR3 contains 14 residues.

This clonotype came up many times. This rearrangement joins TRBV11-2 to TRBJ2-7; 8 bases line up with TRBD1. CDR1 is SGHAT, CDR2 FQNNGV, per germline. J was trimmed by 8 bases and V by 3 bases; bases with no gene match: 12. CDR3 size: 15 residues. CDR3 region: CASSFRGPQGDKQYF. The CDR3 nucleotides read TGTGCCAGCAGCTTCAGGGGGCCACAGGGAGACAAGCAGTACTTC.

This clonotype has at least ten counts. The rearrangement links TRBV28 to TRBJ2-7, with D tentatively TRBD1 (5 bases). The CDR3 extends over 17 amino acids. Germline V lookup: CDR1 MDHEN, CDR2 SYDVKM. Trimming cost V 2 bases and J 0 bases, with 17 bases left between them. The chain's CDR3 is CASSLDRISLSSYEQYF. The CDR3, as DNA: TGTGCCAGCAGTTTAGACAGAATTAGTCTAAGCTCCTACGAGCAGTACTTC.

The V call is TRBV9, the J call TRBJ1-2, with D maybe TRBD1 (5 bases). Germline CDR1 reads SGDLS; CDR2 reads YYNGEE. The length of the CDR3 is 13 residues. V was cut by 0 bases and J by 7 bases, with 10 bases left in between. DNA of the CDR3: TGTGCCAGCAGCGTAGCTACAGACAGTGGCTACACCTTC. It is translated as CASSVATDSGYTF.

This clonotype was seen only a few times. The chain employs TRBV6-1 and TRBJ2-2; maybe TRBD2 (5 bases). V lost 1 base, J lost 7 bases, and 7 bases lay in between. Germline CDR1 MNHNS, CDR2 SASEGT. CDR3 length: 13 residues. The CDR3 bases are TGTGCCAGCAGTGAAGTCCGGGGCGGGGAGCTGTTTTTT. Translated, it gives CASSEVRGGELFF.

The rearrangement joins TRBV20-1 to TRBJ2-2; 8 bases are shared with TRBD2. The CDR3 extends over 15 amino acids. The V segment lost 5 bases and the J segment 7 bases; nucleotides outside the gene matches: 12. The germline V gene encodes CDR1 DFQATT and CDR2 SNEGSKA (reference sequence). The CDR3 sequence is CSAGMTGTSFGELFF. CDR3 bases: TGCAGTGCTGGCATGACCGGGACTAGTTTCGGGGAGCTGTTTTTT.

This clonotype has only a few counts. The rearrangement joins TRBV3-1 to TRBJ1-2; D not certain. The CDR3 is 14 amino acids. Germline assignment: CDR1 LGHDT and CDR2 YNNKEL (reference sequence). Trimming removed 0 bases at V and 0 bases at J, with 5 bases between. The CDR3 coding sequence is TGTGCCAGCAGCCAAGACTCCCCTAACTATGGCTACACCTTC. As protein: CASSQDSPNYGYTF.

About this clonotype itself: A much larger clone lies a single base off, so this may be a read error. The chain couples TRBV6-2 or TRBV6-3 to TRBJ1-4; possibly TRBD1 for D (6 bases). Trimming cost V 5 bases and J 10 bases, with 20 bases left between them. The CDR3 spans 15 residues. The germline V gene has CDR1 MNHEY and CDR2 SVGEGT. The CDR3 sequence: CASSEGGGMDGKLFF. In DNA, the CDR3 is TGTGCCAGCAGTGAAGGTGGGGGCATGGATGGAAAACTGTTTTTT.

This clonotype was recorded at least ten times. An end of the junction differs from the germline gene, which may be a read error. The V gene is TRBV5-5, the J gene TRBJ1-2; D not certain. The CDR3 is 12 amino acids. CDR1 is SGHKS, CDR2 YYEKEE, per germline (reference sequence). CDR3 sequence reads: CASSTDVDGYTF. The CDR3 DNA sequence: TGCGCCAGCAGCACGGACGTCGATGGCTACACCTTC.